The rows below give T cell receptor beta chains drawn from one sample of a study of blood T cells in healthy people across ages. TCRdb itself ran the 5' RACE reads through MiXCR, one entry per CDR3 protein. The data show hundreds of thousands of distinct CDR3 sequences, around 54% seen once. Sequencing was carried out using blood. The receptors were gathered from a man aged 60-69 years in good health. CDR3s include the opening cysteine and the closing phenylalanine or tryptophan. A D gene is named only where the DNA matches it firmly. Size values are once, few and many counts, or a class for expanded clones, and some rows have none.

V gene,clone size,J gene,D gene,CDR3 DNA,CDR3 protein
TRBV6-5,few,TRBJ2-5,.,TGTGCCAGCAGTGCCGCGCAAGAGACCCAGTACTTC,CASSAAQETQYF
TRBV20-1,.,TRBJ2-5,.,TGCAGTGATCTGGTGGGGCGCGAGACCCAGTACTTC,CSDLVGRETQYF
TRBV18,once,TRBJ2-1,.,TGTGCCAGCTCACCGGGACTCCCCCGAGGGGAGCAGTTCTTC,CASSPGLPRGEQFF
TRBV6-5,.,TRBJ2-3,TRBD2,TGTGCCAGCAGACCGGGGGGTACGACAGATACGCAGTATTTT,CASRPGGTTDTQYF
TRBV20-1,.,TRBJ2-7,.,TGCAGTGCTAGGGCACCGCCCAGCGGGTCCTACGAGCAGTACTTC,CSARAPPSGSYEQYF
TRBV5-1,.,TRBJ1-6,.,TGCGCCAGCAGCCCGAGACGGGACTCCTATAATTCACCCCTCCACTTT,CASSPRRDSYNSPLHF
TRBV18,.,TRBJ2-7,TRBD1,TGTGCCAGCTCACCATCCGGGACAGGGTACGCCTACGAGCAGTACTTC,CASSPSGTGYAYEQYF
TRBV19,.,TRBJ2-1,TRBD2,TGTGCCAGTAGCGGCCCCCGAACTAGCGGGGAAAGGGATGAGCAGTTCTTC,CASSGPRTSGERDEQFF
TRBV29-1,.,TRBJ2-3,TRBD1,TGCAGCCAACGAACAGGGGGTACAGATACGCAGTATTTT,CSQRTGGTDTQYF
TRBV3-1,.,TRBJ2-1,.,TGTGCCAGCAGCCAGACTCAGGGGAGGACCTACAATGAGCAGTTCTTC,CASSQTQGRTYNEQFF
TRBV20-1,once,TRBJ1-1,.,TGCAGTGCCCCCCCCGGGCAGACACCTACTGAAGCTTTCTTT,CSAPPGQTPTEAFF
TRBV15,few,TRBJ2-4,TRBD1,TGTGCCACCAGCAGGGACAGGGCAAAAAACATTCAGTACTTC,CATSRDRAKNIQYF
TRBV5-1,few,TRBJ2-1,TRBD1,TGCGCCAGCAGCTCCACCGGGACAGGGAGGAATGAGCAGTTCTTC,CASSSTGTGRNEQFF
TRBV6-1,.,TRBJ2-1,.,TGTGCCAGCAGCAGGACAGCCCCAGAGACCCAGTTCTTC,CASSRTAPETQFF
TRBV20-1,.,TRBJ2-5,.,TGCAGTGCTGAGGGGGGACAGACTAGAGAGACGCAGTACTTC,CSAEGGQTRETQYF
TRBV4-2,.,TRBJ2-1,.,TGTGCCAGCAGCCAAAGCCCCGGCGAGCAGTTCTTC,CASSQSPGEQFF
TRBV7-2,.,TRBJ2-7,.,TGTGCCAGCAGCTTAGATTTTGGGGCCAACGAGCAGTACTTC,CASSLDFGANEQYF
TRBV5-1,.,TRBJ2-4,.,TGCGCCAGCCGGAGGGGACCAACGCCTTCAAACATTCAGTACTTC,CASRRGPTPSNIQYF
TRBV15,.,TRBJ1-2,TRBD1,TGTGCCACCAGCGGACACCCGGGACAGGGCTATGGCTACACCTTC,CATSGHPGQGYGYTF
TRBV2,.,TRBJ2-5,TRBD2,TGTGCCAGCAAACTAGCGGAAGAGACCCAGTACTTC,CASKLAEETQYF
TRBV12-3/TRBV12-4,.,TRBJ2-5,TRBD2,TGTGCCAGCAGTCGAGCGGGGGTACAAGAGACCCAGTACTTC,CASSRAGVQETQYF
TRBV4-1,.,TRBJ2-6,TRBD1,TGCGCCAGCAGCCAAGATACAGGACAGGGGGCTCGAGGGGCCAACGTCCTGACTTTC,CASSQDTGQGARGANVLTF
TRBV10-3,.,TRBJ2-1,.,TGTGCCATCAGTGGAGTGGGGGGCGCCTACAATGAGCAGTTCTTC,CAISGVGGAYNEQFF
TRBV27,.,TRBJ1-2,.,TGTGCCAGCAGTTTATTTTACCAGGGGCCGGGAGGCTACACCTTC,CASSLFYQGPGGYTF
TRBV3-1,.,TRBJ2-7,TRBD2,TGTGCCAGCAGCCGGGGACTAGCGGGGTCTCTCCAGCAGGACGAGCAGTACTTC,CASSRGLAGSLQQDEQYF
TRBV20-1,.,TRBJ1-2,.,TGCAGTGCTAGTAGAGGGGAGAATGGCTACACCTTC,CSASRGENGYTF
TRBV29-1,.,TRBJ1-2,.,TGCAGCGTCGCAGGGTGGACCTTGGCTGGCACCTTC,CSVAGWTLAGTF
TRBV29-1,.,TRBJ2-5,.,TGCAGCGTTGAAGATCCGGGCCCGAGAGGGGAGCAGTACTTC,CSVEDPGPRGEQYF
TRBV20-1,many,TRBJ2-3,TRBD2,TGCAGTGCTAGAGACAGTGCGAGGACTAGCGGGGTTACAGATACGCAGTATTTT,CSARDSARTSGVTDTQYF
TRBV7-9,.,TRBJ1-4,.,TGTGCCAGCAGCCGTTACAGGGCAACTAATGAAAAACTGTTTTTT,CASSRYRATNEKLFF
TRBV18,.,TRBJ2-1,TRBD1,TGTGCCAGCACATCCTCGGACAGGGGATACAATGAGCAGTTCTTC,CASTSSDRGYNEQFF
TRBV18,.,TRBJ2-4,TRBD1,TGTGCCAGCTCACCGATGGGACAGGGGACGGTTGGAGCCAAAAACATTCAGTACTTC,CASSPMGQGTVGAKNIQYF
TRBV25-1,few,TRBJ1-2,.,TGTGCCAGCGGGGTGGGAGAGTACTATGGCTACACCTTC,CASGVGEYYGYTF
TRBV20-1,.,TRBJ2-7,TRBD1,TGCAGTGCCAACCCACAGGGGGCGAGATACGAGCAGTACTTC,CSANPQGARYEQYF